The sequence of this TCR beta chain was determined in a study of PD-1 and CTLA-4 blockade in melanoma. TCRdb keeps only in-frame clones here, not all; method: immunoSEQ multiplex PCR. The repertoire holds about 31,000 clones, with under 95% as singletons. The receptor was derived from a human donor with melanoma. The sequenced sample was CD8+ T cells from peripheral blood, obtained from a patient given anti-PD-1 treatment.

The CDR3 spells CASSYRAENTEAFF. CDR3 sequence (DNA): TGTGCCAGCAGTTACAGGGCAGAGAACACTGAAGCTTTCTTT. V and J are TRBV6-5 and TRBJ1-1, with no clear D. Trimming took off 2 bases at V and 1 base at J, with 8 bases between the two ends. CDR1 and CDR2 (germline): MNHEY, SVGAGI. CDR3 length: 14 residues.